These 27 T cell receptor beta chains were all obtained from the same sample, sequenced in a study of CD8 T cells in Susac syndrome. With random hexamers, about 0.45 to 1 ug RNA was reverse transcribed. TCRdb re-called the immunoSEQ multiplex PCR reads through MiXCR, storing one row per CDR3 protein. The sample contains more than 150,000 distinct CDR3 sequences, approximately 95% of which appear only once. Sequences were obtained from CD4+ T cells from PBMCs. The receptors derive from a human donor with Susac syndrome.

This rearrangement joins TRBV4-2 to TRBJ2-5; 12 bases map to TRBD2. Unmatched junction bases numbered 10, after V lost 5 bases and J lost 3 bases. Germline-derived CDR1 and CDR2 are LGHNA and YNFKEQ. The CDR3 spans 17 residues. The CDR3 DNA reads as TGTGCCAGCAGCGAGCGGGCGAGACTAGCGGGGGAAGAGACCCAGTACTTC. As protein: CASSERARLAGEETQYF.

This sequence joins TRBV6-1 and TRBJ2-7; D unresolved. The CDR3 is made up of 14 amino acids. Trimming shortened V by 5 bases and J by 1 base, and 12 bases separated the two germline ends. Germline loops: CDR1 MNHNS, CDR2 SASEGT. The CDR3 reads CASSSRRNSYEQYF. CDR3 bases: TGTGCCAGCAGTTCAAGGAGAAATTCCTACGAGCAGTACTTC.

This rearrangement joins TRBV20-1 to TRBJ1-1, with 9 nucleotides matching TRBD1. The CDR3 spans 13 residues. From germline, CDR1 is DFQATT and CDR2 SNEGSKA (reference sequence). Trimming took 8 bases from V and 3 from J; bases not matched to a gene: 7. This CDR3 reads CSPSTGGYTEAFF. CDR3 bases: TGCAGTCCCTCGACAGGGGGATACACTGAAGCTTTCTTT.

V and J are TRBV6-2 or TRBV6-3 and TRBJ2-1; 8 bases agree with TRBD2. V shed 7 bases and J 10 bases; nucleotides not matched to a gene: 18. The CDR3 has 16 residues. The germline CDR1 and CDR2 sequences are MNHEY and SVGEGT. The CDR3 here is CASTHRLSGGPVEQFF. The CDR3 region has the DNA TGTGCCAGCACCCATAGGCTTTCGGGGGGGCCCGTCGAGCAGTTCTTC.

In its sample, this clonotype was seen once. The chain recombines TRBV7-2 with TRBJ2-7, with 10 bases matching TRBD1. Germline V lookup: CDR1 SGHTA, CDR2 FQGNSA. CDR3 length: 14 amino acids. V gave up 5 bases and J gave up 6 bases; unmatched junction bases: 7. The DNA for the CDR3 is TGTGCCAGCAGCCCGGGACAGGGGTTGGCCGAGCAGTACTTC. Encoded protein: CASSPGQGLAEQYF.

This clonotype was seen only once. This chain joins TRBV27 and TRBJ1-4, with D perhaps TRBD1 (6 bases). V dropped 7 bases and J dropped 1 base, with 22 bases sitting between them. The CDR3 consists of 18 residues. Per the germline V gene, CDR1 is MNHEY and CDR2 is SMNVEV (reference sequence). Written as DNA, the CDR3 is TGTGCCAGCATCTTAGGGCGGCCACAGGGCCGAACTAATGAAAAACTGTTTTTT. Encoded protein: CASILGRPQGRTNEKLFF.

The DNA of the CDR3 is TGTGCCAGCAGTGAACCGGGGGGCCGGGAGACCCAGTACTTC. This gives the protein CASSEPGGRETQYF. V and J are TRBV25-1 and TRBJ2-5; a weak D match, TRBD2 (7 bases). V was shortened by 2 bases and J by 5 bases, with 12 bases between the two germline ends. The CDR3 spans 14 residues. The germline gives CDR1 MGHDK, CDR2 SYGVNS.

V and J are TRBV15 and TRBJ2-5, with 11 nucleotides matching TRBD1. The trim removed 0 bases at V and 4 bases at J, leaving 4 bases unmatched. Germline-derived CDR1 and CDR2 are LNHNV and YYDKDF (reference sequence). The CDR3 length is 16 residues. In DNA, the CDR3 is TGTGCCACCAGCAGAGAGAGGACAGGGGGCACAGAGACCCAGTACTTC. Protein: CATSRERTGGTETQYF.

The chain recombines TRBV9 with TRBJ2-4; tentatively, D is TRBD2 (7 bases). V was cut by 2 bases and J by 0 bases, with 15 bases left in between. The CDR3 is 17 residues long. Germline CDR1 reads SGDLS; CDR2 reads YYNGEE. Here the CDR3 reads CASSVGGGPLAKNIQYF. The CDR3 nucleotides are TGTGCCAGCAGCGTCGGCGGGGGCCCCTTAGCCAAAAACATTCAGTACTTC. Supplemented by reference TRBV9 and TRBJ2-4, the full variable domain reads DSGVTQTPKHLITATGQRVTLRCSPRSGDLSVYWYQQSLDQGLQFLIQYYNGEERAKGNILERFSAQQFPDLHSELNLSSLELGDSALYFCASSVGGGPLAKNIQYFGAGTRLSVL.

V is TRBV7-2 and J is TRBJ2-3, with no clear D. CDR1 SGHTA and CDR2 FQGNSA come from the germline V gene. V gave up 4 bases and J gave up 2 bases, with 10 bases separating them. This CDR3 spans 14 amino acids. For the CDR3, the DNA is TGTGCCAGCAGCTCTGGGATCAACACAGATACGCAGTATTTT. Its protein product is CASSSGINTDTQYF.

In DNA form, the CDR3 reads TGCAGTACACCTGGACAGATTATCTACGAGCAGTACTTC. This sequence encodes CSTPGQIIYEQYF. This chain links TRBV20-1 with TRBJ2-7, with D perhaps matching TRBD1 (6 bases). Trimming stripped 8 bases from V and 3 bases from J, with 17 bases between. The germline V gene has CDR1 DFQATT and CDR2 SNEGSKA (reference sequence). The CDR3 extends over 13 amino acids.

The rearrangement links TRBV30 to TRBJ2-6; D might be TRBD1 or TRBD2, each matching 6 bases. This CDR3 contains 16 residues. V shed 7 bases and J shed 0 bases, with 16 bases lying between them. Per the germline V gene, CDR1 is GTSNPN and CDR2 is SVGIG (reference sequence). CDR3 DNA: TGTGCCTCCGAGGGGGGTGACAGCTCTGGGGCCAACGTCCTGACTTTC. Translated, it gives CASEGGDSSGANVLTF. Based on the CDR3 plus reference TRBV30 and TRBJ2-6, the full variable domain is SQTIHQWPATLVQPVGSPLSLECTVEGTSNPNLYWYRQAAGRGLQLLFYSVGIGQISSEVPQNLSASRPQDRQFILSSKKLLLSDSGFYLCASEGGDSSGANVLTFGAGSRLTVL.

This rearrangement joins TRBV29-1 to TRBJ2-1; TRBD2 matches 14 bases. This CDR3 has 15 residues. With 7 bases clipped from V and 5 bases from J, the junction kept 7 bases outside the gene matches. Germline V lookup: CDR1 SQVTM, CDR2 ANQGSEA. The CDR3 bases are TGCAGCGGTGGACTAGCGGGGGGTGGTAACAATGAGCAGTTCTTC. Amino acids: CSGGLAGGGNNEQFF.

The V gene is TRBV7-3, the J gene TRBJ1-6; a possible D gene is TRBD1 (6 bases). Germline V lookup: CDR1 SGHTA, CDR2 FQGTGA. The length of the CDR3 is 15 residues. V was pared by 2 bases and J by 8 bases, with 13 bases between. The DNA for the CDR3 is TGTGCCAGCAGCTTAGGTTCGGCAGGGGATTCACCCCTCCACTTT. Protein: CASSLGSAGDSPLHF.

The V and J genes are TRBV6-5 and TRBJ2-3; 9 nucleotides line up with TRBD1. Trimming took 2 bases from V and 2 from J; bases not matched to a gene: 5. CDR1 is MNHEY, CDR2 SVGAGI, per germline. This CDR3 is 16 amino acids long. CDR3: CASSYTGQGYTDTQYF. The CDR3 nucleotides are TGTGCCAGCAGTTACACCGGACAGGGGTACACAGATACGCAGTATTTT.

J is TRBJ2-5 and V is TRBV10-2; TRBD2 matches at 10 bases. Trimming took 7 bases from V and 5 from J; bases not matched to a gene: 1. In germline, CDR1 is WSHSY, CDR2 SAAADI. The CDR3 is 12 residues long. The CDR3 DNA reads as TGCGCCAGCACACTAGCGGGGGAGACCCAGTACTTC. The encoded protein is CASTLAGETQYF.

The CDR3 DNA is TGTGCCAGCAGCGGGCGGGACATAGACTATGGCTACACCTTC. Translation gives CASSGRDIDYGYTF. This sequence joins TRBV5-6 and TRBJ1-2, with TRBD1 as a possible D gene (6 bases). Germline V gene data show CDR1 as SGHDT and CDR2 as YYEEEE. V dropped 4 bases and J dropped 3 bases, with 13 bases sitting between them. This CDR3 region has 14 residues.

This chain joins TRBV3-1 and TRBJ2-3; TRBD2 matches at 11 bases. Germline CDR1 reads LGHDT; CDR2 reads YNNKEL (reference sequence). J lost 4 bases, V lost 3 bases, and 9 bases had no gene match. CDR3 size: 17 residues. CDR3 sequence (DNA): TGTGCCAGCAGCCAGCAGGTGGCTAGCGGGGGGTCAGATACGCAGTATTTT. The encoded protein is CASSQQVASGGSDTQYF.

V gene TRBV15 combines with J gene TRBJ2-7; D is undetermined. Germline lookup yields CDR1 LNHNV and CDR2 YYDKDF (reference sequence). Trimming shortened V by 1 base and J by 2 bases, and 9 bases separated the two germline ends. This CDR3 contains 14 residues. The CDR3 loop is CATSRVNGPYEQYF. Written as DNA, the CDR3 is TGTGCCACCAGCAGAGTTAACGGGCCCTACGAGCAGTACTTC.

This sequence joins TRBV5-6 and TRBJ2-5, with D maybe TRBD1 (6 bases). CDR1 is SGHDT, CDR2 YYEEEE, per germline. CDR3 length equals 13 residues. Trimming removed 5 bases from V and 7 bases from J, with 15 bases in between. CDR3 amino acids: CASRQGEIGTQYF. CDR3 coding DNA: TGTGCCAGCAGACAGGGCGAGATAGGGACCCAGTACTTC. The variable domain in full, with the rest retrieved from reference TRBV5-6 and TRBJ2-5, is DAGVTQSPTHLIKTRGQQVTLRCSPKSGHDTVSWYQQALGQGPQFIFQYYEEEERQRGNFPDRFSGHQFPNYSSELNVNALLLGDSALYLCASRQGEIGTQYFGPGTRLLVL.

The chain recombines TRBV11-1 with TRBJ2-3; D perhaps matches TRBD1 (5 bases). Trimming left V 0 bases short and J 6 bases short, with 10 bases between. CDR1 SGHAT and CDR2 FQDESV come from the germline V gene (reference sequence). The CDR3 totals 14 residues. CDR3 residues: CASSLAGPGDTQYF. CDR3 nucleotide sequence: TGTGCCAGCAGCTTAGCGGGGCCCGGGGATACGCAGTATTTT.

The gene calls are TRBV28 and TRBJ1-2, with 8 nucleotides matching TRBD1. Germline CDR1 is MDHEN and CDR2 is SYDVKM. The CDR3 runs to 15 residues. Germline trimming cut 4 bases from V and 2 bases from J; bases unmatched to any gene: 6. The CDR3 spells CASSSQGARNYGYTF. CDR3 coding DNA: TGTGCCAGCAGTTCCCAGGGGGCGCGAAACTATGGCTACACCTTC.

The V gene is TRBV20-1, the J gene TRBJ1-1, with D possibly being TRBD1 (5 bases). Germline CDR1 and CDR2: DFQATT and SNEGSKA (reference sequence). V was pared by 0 bases and J by 6 bases, with 8 bases between. This CDR3 is 12 amino acids long. The CDR3 coding sequence is TGCAGTGCTAGAGAGGCACAGGCTGAAGCTTTCTTT. Translation gives CSAREAQAEAFF.

The chain uses TRBV7-3 and TRBJ2-6; D not resolved. Trimming shortened V by 6 bases and J by 0 bases, and 6 bases separated the two germline ends. There are 14 residues in the CDR3. The germline V gene encodes CDR1 SGHTA and CDR2 FQGTGA. In nucleotides, the CDR3 is TGTGCCAGCAGTTCTTCCTCTGGGGCCAACGTCCTGACTTTC. It is translated as CASSSSSGANVLTF.

The chain links TRBV30 to TRBJ1-1; D gene uncertain. This CDR3 region has 12 residues. Germline-derived CDR1 and CDR2 are GTSNPN and SVGIG (reference sequence). Trimming took 4 bases from V and 4 from J, leaving 10 bases between them. This CDR3 reads CAWTRSGTEAFF. The CDR3 DNA reads as TGTGCCTGGACTCGTTCAGGCACTGAAGCTTTCTTT.

This clonotype showed up just once. The rearrangement uses TRBV3-1 and TRBJ1-5; D gene unclear. CDR3 length equals 14 residues. V gave up 0 bases and J gave up 5 bases, with 8 bases separating them. CDR1 is LGHDT, CDR2 YNNKEL, per germline (reference sequence). The CDR3 loop reads CASSQEGRDQPQHF. The CDR3 DNA follows: TGTGCCAGCAGCCAAGAGGGCAGAGATCAGCCCCAGCATTTT.

The rearrangement joins TRBV5-1 to TRBJ2-7; D is uncertain. CDR1 is SGHRS, CDR2 YFSETQ, per germline. CDR3 length: 16 residues. V was shortened by 0 bases and J by 0 bases, with 13 bases between the two germline ends. CDR3 nucleotides: TGCGCCAGCAGCTTGGTTTCGGGTGGCAGCTCCTACGAGCAGTACTTC. This translates into CASSLVSGGSSYEQYF.